These T cell receptor beta chains were read from a single sample in a study of neoadjuvant anti-PD-1 for oral cavity cancer. Sequenced by immunoSEQ multiplex PCR; TCRdb stores in-frame clones only, minus some. The table lists 12,000 to 15,000 clones, 65% to 75% of them singletons, with 2.2% in the top ten. The source was PBMCs, collected before nivolumab (anti-PD-1) treatment. The source is a person aged 40-85 years with oral cavity squamous cell carcinoma. Both conserved end residues are part of each CDR3.

15	TRBV4-2	TRBJ2-7	CASSQPDRGRNEQYF
15	TRBV4-1	TRBJ1-5	CASSQDPAGNQPQHF
14	TRBV19	TRBJ1-1	CASSSPGGWTEAFF
13	TRBV7-2	TRBJ2-7	CASSLETAREQYF
15	TRBV5-1	TRBJ2-2	CASSGPGQGTGELFF
15	TRBV12-5	TRBJ1-1	CASGVGTGVNTEAFF
15	TRBV11-1	TRBJ1-1	CASSPTQGMNTEAFF
14	TRBV6-1	TRBJ2-3	CASSYREGTDTQYF
13	TRBV30	TRBJ1-2	CAWTPGHSYGYTF
15	TRBV28	TRBJ1-4	CASSFQETTNEKLFF
13	TRBV29-1	TRBJ1-1	CSVGTGGYTEAFF
20	TRBV4-1	TRBJ1-4	CASSQGSGNPKAATNEKLFF
16	TRBV30	TRBJ1-1	CAWSVQVGPMNTEAFF
14	TRBV27	TRBJ1-2	CASRPAGQTYGYTF
15	TRBV10-2	TRBJ2-1	CASSDGQGAYNEQFF
18	TRBV11-3	TRBJ2-1	CASSLGGGGARPYNEQFF
13	TRBV29-1	TRBJ1-4	CSVFRDREEKLFF
13	TRBV5-1	TRBJ1-2	CASSPGTTYGYTF
17	TRBV5-5	TRBJ2-5	CASSLYESTALGETQYF
15	TRBV5-4	TRBJ2-7	CASSLDGGRTYEQYF
16	TRBV27	TRBJ2-7	CASLQSGAVSSYEQYF